The next 5 T cell receptor delta chains were all read from a single sample in a study of gamma-delta T cells after stem cell transplantation. TCRdb re-called clones from the RT-PCR reads using CATT. The sample includes about 11,000 delta-chain clones, around 41% seen only once; the top ten take 2.5% to 3%. Specimen: gamma-delta T cells. The receptors were gathered from a human donor. It is not recorded whose cells these are; they may come from a transplant donor.

Note on this clone: Translating this DNA gives a protein that differs at residue 12 from the TCRdb one, which belongs to a much larger clone; a read error is likely, and the protein shown is this translation. The chain joins TRDV2 to TRDJ2; 9 bases match TRDD3. The V gene's germline CDR1 is GEAIGNYY and CDR2 EKD. The CDR3 consists of 16 residues. CDR3 DNA sequence: TGTGCCTGTGACATACTGGGGGAAGCTTTGACAACACAACTCTTCTTT. Protein product: CACDILGEALTTQLFF.

The chain uses TRDV1 and TRDJ1, with D maybe TRDD2 (5 bases). V lost 3 bases and J 1 base, leaving 15 bases between the germline ends. Germline V CDR1 and CDR2: TSWWSYY, QGS. The CDR3 covers 16 residues. The CDR3 DNA reads as TGTGCTCTTGGGGATCCTATTATTTTATCCACCGATAAACTCATCTTT. Its translation is CALGDPIILSTDKLIF.

Only one count was recorded for this clone. V and J are TRDV2 and TRDJ3, with D possibly TRDD3 on 5 matching bases. V dropped 0 bases and J dropped 0 bases, with 20 bases sitting between them. The CDR3 loop spans 21 amino acids. CDR1 and CDR2 (germline): GEAIGNYY, EKD. The CDR3 bases are TGTGCCTGTGACACCGGAGAGGGGGCCACGGTAAGCTCCTGGGACACCCGACAGATGTTTTTC. It yields the protein CACDTGEGATVSSWDTRQMFF.

This chain uses TRDV1 with TRDJ1; 7 bases are shared with TRDD3. Germline lookup yields CDR1 TSWWSYY and CDR2 QGS. CDR3 length: 18 amino acids. The V and J ends lost 0 bases and 0 bases, in that order; junction bases with no gene match: 10. For the CDR3, the DNA is TGTGCTCTTGGGGAACTACTGGGGAAGATTGGGTACACCGATAAACTCATCTTT. This gives the protein CALGELLGKIGYTDKLIF.

This clone was detected only a few times. The chain employs TRDV1 and TRDJ1; the D gene is possibly TRDD2 (5 bases). The CDR3 length is 14 residues. The germline V gene encodes CDR1 TSWWSYY and CDR2 QGS. V lost 7 bases to trimming and J lost 4 bases, with 16 bases between them. The CDR3 loop reads CALALPSLDDKLIF. The CDR3 coding sequence is TGTGCTCTTGCTTTGCCTTCTTTAGACGATAAACTCATCTTT.